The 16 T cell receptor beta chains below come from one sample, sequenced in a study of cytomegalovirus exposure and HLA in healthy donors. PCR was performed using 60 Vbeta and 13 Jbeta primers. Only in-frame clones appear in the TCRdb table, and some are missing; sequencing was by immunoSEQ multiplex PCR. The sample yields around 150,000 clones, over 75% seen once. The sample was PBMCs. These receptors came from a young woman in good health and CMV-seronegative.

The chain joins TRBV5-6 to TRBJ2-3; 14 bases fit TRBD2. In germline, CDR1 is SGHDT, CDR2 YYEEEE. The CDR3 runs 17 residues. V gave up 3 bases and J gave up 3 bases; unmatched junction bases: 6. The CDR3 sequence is CASSWRLAGGPTDTQYF. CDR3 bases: TGTGCCAGCAGCTGGCGACTAGCGGGAGGGCCAACAGATACGCAGTATTTT.

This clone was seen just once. The CDR3 here is CASSTRQGNYEQYF. DNA of the CDR3: TGTGCCAGTAGTACCCGACAGGGAAACTACGAGCAGTACTTC. The chain carries TRBV19 and TRBJ2-7; 7 bases are shared with TRBD1. V lost 4 bases to trimming and J lost 3 bases; unmatched junction nucleotides: 6. The CDR3 length is 14 residues. Germline CDR1 and CDR2: LNHDA and SQIVND (reference sequence).

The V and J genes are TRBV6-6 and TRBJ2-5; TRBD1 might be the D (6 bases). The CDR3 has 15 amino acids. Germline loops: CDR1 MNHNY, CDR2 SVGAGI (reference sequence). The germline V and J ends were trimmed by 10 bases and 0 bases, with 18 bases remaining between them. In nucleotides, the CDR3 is TGTGCCACTCCAGCTCAGGGACACCACCAAGAGACCCAGTACTTC. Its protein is CATPAQGHHQETQYF.

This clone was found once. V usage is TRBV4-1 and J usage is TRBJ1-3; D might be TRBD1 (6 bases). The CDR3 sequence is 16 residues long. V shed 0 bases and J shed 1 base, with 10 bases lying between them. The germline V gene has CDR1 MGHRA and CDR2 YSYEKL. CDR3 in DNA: TGCGCCAGCAGCCAAGAGGGACACCATTCTGGAAACACCATATATTTT. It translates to CASSQEGHHSGNTIYF.

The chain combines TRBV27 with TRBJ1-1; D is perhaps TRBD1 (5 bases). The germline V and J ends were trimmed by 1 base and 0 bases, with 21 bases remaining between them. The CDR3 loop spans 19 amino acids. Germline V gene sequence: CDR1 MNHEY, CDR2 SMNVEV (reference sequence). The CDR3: CASSLLTRTGKRLNTEAFF. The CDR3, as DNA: TGTGCCAGCAGTTTATTGACTCGAACAGGAAAGAGATTGAACACTGAAGCTTTCTTT.

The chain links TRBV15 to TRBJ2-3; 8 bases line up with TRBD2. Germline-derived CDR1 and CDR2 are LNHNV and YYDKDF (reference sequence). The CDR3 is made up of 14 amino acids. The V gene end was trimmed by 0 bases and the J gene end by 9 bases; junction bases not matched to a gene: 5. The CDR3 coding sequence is TGTGCCACCAGCAGAGAGGCTAGCGGGCTAACGCAGTATTTT. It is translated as CATSREASGLTQYF.

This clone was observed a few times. CDR3 nucleotides: TGTGCCAGCAGTGAAGGGGCTGAGCAGTTCTTC. It translates to CASSEGAEQFF. This rearrangement joins TRBV25-1 to TRBJ2-1, with a weak D call TRBD1 (5 bases). The ends were cut back, 2 bases at V and 9 bases at J, with 5 bases in the middle. Germline V gene lookup returns CDR1 MGHDK and CDR2 SYGVNS. This CDR3 is built from 11 residues.

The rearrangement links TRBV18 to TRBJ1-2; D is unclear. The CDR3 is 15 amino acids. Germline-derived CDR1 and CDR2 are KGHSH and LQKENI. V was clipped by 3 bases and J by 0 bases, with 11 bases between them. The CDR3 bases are TGTGCCAGCTCACCCGAGGGTTCAGCTAACTATGGCTACACCTTC. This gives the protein CASSPEGSANYGYTF.

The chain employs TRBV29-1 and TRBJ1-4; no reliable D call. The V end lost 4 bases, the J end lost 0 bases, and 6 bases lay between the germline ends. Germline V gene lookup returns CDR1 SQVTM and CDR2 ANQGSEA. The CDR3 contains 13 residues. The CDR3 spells CSVVSATNEKLFF. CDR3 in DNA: TGCAGCGTTGTCAGCGCAACTAATGAAAAACTGTTTTTT.

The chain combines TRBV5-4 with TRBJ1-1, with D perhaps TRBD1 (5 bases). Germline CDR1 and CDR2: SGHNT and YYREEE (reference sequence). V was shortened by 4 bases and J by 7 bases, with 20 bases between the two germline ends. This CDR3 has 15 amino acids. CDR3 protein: CASSPGDRSLYEAFF. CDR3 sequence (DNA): TGTGCCAGCAGCCCCGGCGACAGAAGCCTTTATGAAGCTTTCTTT.

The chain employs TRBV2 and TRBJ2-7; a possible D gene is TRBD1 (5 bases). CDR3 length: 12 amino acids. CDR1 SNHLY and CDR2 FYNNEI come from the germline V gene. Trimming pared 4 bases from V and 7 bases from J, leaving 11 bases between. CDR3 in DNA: TGTGCCAGCAGTGCCATGGGGCCTGAGCAGTACTTC. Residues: CASSAMGPEQYF.

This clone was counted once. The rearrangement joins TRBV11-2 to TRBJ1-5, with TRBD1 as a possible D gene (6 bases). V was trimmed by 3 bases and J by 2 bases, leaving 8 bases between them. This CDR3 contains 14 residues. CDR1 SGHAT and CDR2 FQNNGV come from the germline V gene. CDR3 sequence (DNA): TGTGCCAGCAGCTTCTCAGGGGGCAATCAGCCCCAGCATTTT. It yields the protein CASSFSGGNQPQHF.

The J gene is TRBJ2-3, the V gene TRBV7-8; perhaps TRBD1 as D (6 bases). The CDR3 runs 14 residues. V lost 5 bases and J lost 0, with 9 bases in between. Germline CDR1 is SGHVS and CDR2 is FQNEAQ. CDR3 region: CASSPGHSTDTQYF. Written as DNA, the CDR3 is TGTGCCAGCAGCCCGGGACACAGCACAGATACGCAGTATTTT.

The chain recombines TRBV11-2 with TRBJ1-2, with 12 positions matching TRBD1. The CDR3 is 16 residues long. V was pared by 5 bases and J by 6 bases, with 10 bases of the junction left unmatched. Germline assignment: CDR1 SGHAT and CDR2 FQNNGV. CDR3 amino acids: CASSLKPGQGANGYTF. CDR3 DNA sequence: TGTGCCAGCAGCCTCAAACCGGGACAGGGGGCAAATGGCTACACCTTC.

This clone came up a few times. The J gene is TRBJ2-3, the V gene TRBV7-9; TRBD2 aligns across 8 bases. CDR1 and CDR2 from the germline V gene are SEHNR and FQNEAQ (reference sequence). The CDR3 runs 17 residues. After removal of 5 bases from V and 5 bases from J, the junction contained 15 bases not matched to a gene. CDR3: CASSRYKSGGARDTQYF. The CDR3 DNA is TGTGCCAGCAGCCGTTATAAATCCGGGGGGGCGAGAGATACGCAGTATTTT.

The CDR3: CASSIWEMNTEAFF. The DNA for the CDR3 is TGTGCCAGTAGTATTTGGGAGATGAACACTGAAGCTTTCTTT. The chain employs TRBV19 and TRBJ1-1; no reliable D call. There are 14 residues in the CDR3. The V and J ends lost 3 bases and 0 bases respectively, with 8 bases between them. Germline values: CDR1 LNHDA, CDR2 SQIVND (reference sequence).